This paragraph covers one T cell receptor beta chain sequence. Its target is not known. PCR was performed using 60 Vbeta and 13 Jbeta primers. Using immunoSEQ multiplex PCR, the repertoire was profiled, and TCRdb retains in-frame clones only, with some absent. Among roughly 170,000 clones listed, about 75% were seen once. This sample was included in a study of cytomegalovirus exposure and HLA in healthy donors. The CDR3 is 13 amino acids. Trimming cost V 5 bases and J 3 bases; bases outside gene matches: 3. The germline gives CDR1 SGHTA, CDR2 FQGNSA. Study findings and constraints: A later analysis reportedly found fewer N-insertions in an Asian-associated ancestry cluster than the roughly 670-donor mean. It was in a later analysis that TCR association rates were seen to vary by HLA locus, highest for DRB1 and lowest for HLA-C. Most of the TCR beta V segments (in an earlier analysis) were productive either about 87% or about 30% of the time. Among TCR beta chains, those listed as cytomegalovirus-associated numbered roughly 150.

Sequencing used PBMCs. The rearrangement joins TRBV7-2 to TRBJ2-7; TRBD1 matches at 8 bases. This TCR was recovered from a female donor in good health and CMV-seronegative. CDR3 sequence (DNA): TGTGCCAGCAGCCCCGGACAGGGCTACGAGCAGTACTTC. Translating it yields CASSPGQGYEQYF.